This T cell receptor beta chain originates from a study of T-cell reconstitution after alpha-beta-depleted transplantation in children. This clonotype was recorded at least ten times. Library preparation (for TCRbeta) was performed with unique molecular identifiers. TCRdb processed the PCR reads anew with MiXCR; each CDR3 protein has one entry. The profile shows 400,000 to 500,000 distinct CDR3 sequences, approximately 10% of them singletons. The specimen was PBMCs from the stem cell graft donor, collected from the stem cell graft. This receptor was obtained from a human donor who donated a stem cell graft to a child with acute myeloid leukemia.

The CDR3 nucleotides read TGTGCCAGCAGCTTAGAGGAAAGGGGGTACTCACCCCTCCACTTT. Its protein product is CASSLEERGYSPLHF. The V gene is TRBV7-6, the J gene TRBJ1-6; TRBD1 might be the D (6 bases). There are 15 residues in the CDR3. Trimming removed 1 base from V and 10 bases from J, with 14 bases in between. Per the germline V gene, CDR1 is SGHVS and CDR2 is FNYEAQ.